The clone carrying this T cell receptor (beta chain) has just a few counts. This entry is derived from a study of regulatory T cells in long-lasting Graves disease. Assembly of TCR beta libraries relied on iRepertoire HTBI primers together with Arm-PCR of CDR3 regions. Using its own MiXCR run on the multiplex PCR reads, TCRdb lists one record per CDR3 protein. The profile shows hundreds of thousands of distinct CDR3 sequences, roughly 15% of them singletons. Time point reported: newly diagnosed GD, antithyroid drugs for less than 3 months. Scientists built the TCR library using RNA that was extracted from PBMCs. There are 14 residues in the CDR3. V lost 11 bases to trimming and J lost 5 bases, with 18 bases between them. From germline, CDR1 is SEHNR and CDR2 FQNEAQ (reference sequence). This sample also belongs to another study, concerning T cells in Graves' hyperthyroidism and ophthalmopathy.

The sequences come from peripheral blood mononuclear cells (PBMCs), collected at new diagnosis, from a patient treated with antithyroid drugs. This receptor was obtained from a woman aged 25 to 45 with Graves disease. This chain joins TRBV7-9 and TRBJ2-2; D is unresolved. CDR3 loop: CAEHRPAITGELFF. In DNA, the CDR3 is TGTGCCGAACACCGACCAGCGATAACCGGGGAGCTGTTTTTT. The variable domain in full, completed from reference TRBV7-9 and TRBJ2-2, reads DTGVSQNPRHKITKRGQNVTFRCDPISEHNRLYWYRQTLGQGPEFLTYFQNEAQLEKSRLLSDRFSAERPKGSFSTLEIQRTEQGDSAMYLCAEHRPAITGELFFGEGSRLTVL.